A selection of T cell receptor beta chains follows, all from one sample in a study of CD8+ T cells in alopecia areata. Profiling relied on immunoSEQ multiplex PCR, and the TCRdb table lists in-frame clones only, not all of them. This table holds about 160,000 clones, about two thirds found once. The sample in question was CD4+ T cells sorted from blood, obtained at week 4, from a patient treated with tofacitinib. Every receptor here comes from a human donor with alopecia areata. CDR3s leave out the opening cysteine and the closing phenylalanine or tryptophan.

j_call: TRBJ1-1; v_call: TRBV7-9; cdr3_aa: ASSPLDTGTEAF
j_call: TRBJ1-1; v_call: TRBV7-3; cdr3_aa: ASSFRQGNTEAF
j_call: TRBJ1-1; v_call: TRBV20-1; cdr3_aa: SARGATEAF
j_call: TRBJ2-5; v_call: TRBV18; cdr3_aa: ASSPGTAQETQY
j_call: TRBJ1-1; v_call: TRBV10-3; cdr3_aa: ATDRGNTEAF
j_call: TRBJ1-4; v_call: TRBV7-2; cdr3_aa: ASSLAPAANEKLF
j_call: TRBJ1-5; v_call: TRBV30; cdr3_aa: AWSTGGGYQPQH
j_call: TRBJ2-5; v_call: TRBV2; cdr3_aa: ASVASGSTRETQY
j_call: TRBJ1-5; v_call: TRBV9; cdr3_aa: ASSAGDYSNQPQH
j_call: TRBJ1-3; v_call: TRBV10-3; cdr3_aa: AIKYLGDGNTIY
j_call: TRBJ1-1; v_call: TRBV6-5; cdr3_aa: ASSLRGPPEAF
j_call: TRBJ1-4; v_call: TRBV4-1; cdr3_aa: ASSQDGTGGEKLF
j_call: TRBJ2-5; v_call: TRBV29-1; cdr3_aa: SVRSVGETQY
j_call: TRBJ2-1; v_call: TRBV9; cdr3_aa: ASSVESRHNEQF
j_call: TRBJ2-3; v_call: TRBV7-3; cdr3_aa: ASSPIAQGGSADTQY
j_call: TRBJ1-2; v_call: TRBV14; cdr3_aa: ASSQGTYGYT
j_call: TRBJ1-2; v_call: TRBV29-1; cdr3_aa: SVVGAGYT
j_call: TRBJ2-1; v_call: TRBV29-1; cdr3_aa: MLLAGGNEQF
j_call: TRBJ2-4; v_call: TRBV5-1; cdr3_aa: ASTGGDIQY
j_call: TRBJ1-2; v_call: TRBV29-1; cdr3_aa: SVDGQGNYGYT
j_call: TRBJ1-1; v_call: TRBV6-1; cdr3_aa: ASSAIGHLNTEAF
j_call: TRBJ2-1; v_call: TRBV10-3; cdr3_aa: AVEGGGSRNEQF
j_call: TRBJ2-1; v_call: TRBV29-1; cdr3_aa: SVGGQGSYNEQF
j_call: TRBJ2-1; v_call: TRBV7-8; cdr3_aa: ASSLRTGAQSNEQF
j_call: TRBJ2-1; v_call: TRBV7-3; cdr3_aa: ASSRRGPQPVDNEQF
j_call: TRBJ1-2; v_call: TRBV11-2; cdr3_aa: ASRSLRNHGYT
j_call: TRBJ1-5; v_call: TRBV29-1; cdr3_aa: SVKTGVGQPQH
j_call: TRBJ1-5; v_call: TRBV30; cdr3_aa: ALGQISNQPQH
j_call: TRBJ2-7; v_call: TRBV7-2; cdr3_aa: ASSETSGGLGGEQY
j_call: TRBJ2-3; v_call: TRBV2; cdr3_aa: ASIKDRGNTQY
j_call: TRBJ1-6; v_call: TRBV30; cdr3_aa: AWTRSRISINSPLH
j_call: TRBJ2-7; v_call: TRBV30; cdr3_aa: AWSPGTYEQY
j_call: TRBJ2-7; v_call: TRBV11-1; cdr3_aa: ASSGDSYEQY
j_call: TRBJ2-7; v_call: TRBV10-3; cdr3_aa: AIRGQGFYEQY
j_call: TRBJ2-7; v_call: TRBV30; cdr3_aa: AWNQGYEQY
j_call: TRBJ2-3; v_call: TRBV6-5; cdr3_aa: ASGDSNTDTQY
j_call: TRBJ2-7; v_call: TRBV5-1; cdr3_aa: ASRQLAGVHYEQY
j_call: TRBJ1-1; v_call: TRBV11-2; cdr3_aa: ASSLEPTQNTEAF
j_call: TRBJ2-1; v_call: TRBV6-6; cdr3_aa: ASSLTGFGEQF
j_call: TRBJ1-6; v_call: TRBV6-1; cdr3_aa: ASSFDTYNSPLH
j_call: TRBJ2-2; v_call: TRBV19; cdr3_aa: ASSGTGSIPNTGELF
j_call: TRBJ1-4; v_call: TRBV29-1; cdr3_aa: SVVGQGDEKLF
j_call: TRBJ1-1; v_call: TRBV30; cdr3_aa: AWRDGGNTEAF
j_call: TRBJ2-1; v_call: TRBV5-1; cdr3_aa: ASGDGLADANEQF
j_call: TRBJ1-5; v_call: TRBV6-6; cdr3_aa: ASSYGSQPQH
j_call: TRBJ1-1; v_call: TRBV29-1; cdr3_aa: SVAGGAEAF
j_call: TRBJ1-4; v_call: TRBV27; cdr3_aa: ASSSRAGASNEKLF
j_call: TRBJ2-7; v_call: TRBV2; cdr3_aa: ASSGTGGSEQY
j_call: TRBJ2-4; v_call: TRBV30; cdr3_aa: AWSPLDRGGAKNIQY
j_call: TRBJ2-3; v_call: TRBV7-9; cdr3_aa: ASSLSPTQY
j_call: TRBJ2-7; v_call: TRBV6-6; cdr3_aa: ASRAGPYEQY
j_call: TRBJ2-5; v_call: TRBV11-1; cdr3_aa: ASSLPGQLQETQY
j_call: TRBJ2-5; v_call: TRBV29-1; cdr3_aa: SVRAGTQETQY
j_call: TRBJ1-1; v_call: TRBV29-1; cdr3_aa: SVVVQGGGTEAF
j_call: TRBJ1-5; v_call: TRBV6-5; cdr3_aa: ASSIDRDQPQH
j_call: TRBJ2-6; v_call: TRBV11-2; cdr3_aa: ASSRVGGANVLT
j_call: TRBJ1-1; v_call: TRBV6-5; cdr3_aa: ASSYSISLRAEAF
j_call: TRBJ2-7; v_call: TRBV7-2; cdr3_aa: ASSHGSGGYEQY
j_call: TRBJ1-6; v_call: TRBV14; cdr3_aa: ASSQSYVGSPLH
j_call: TRBJ2-7; v_call: TRBV6-4; cdr3_aa: ASSDRGHTTYEQY